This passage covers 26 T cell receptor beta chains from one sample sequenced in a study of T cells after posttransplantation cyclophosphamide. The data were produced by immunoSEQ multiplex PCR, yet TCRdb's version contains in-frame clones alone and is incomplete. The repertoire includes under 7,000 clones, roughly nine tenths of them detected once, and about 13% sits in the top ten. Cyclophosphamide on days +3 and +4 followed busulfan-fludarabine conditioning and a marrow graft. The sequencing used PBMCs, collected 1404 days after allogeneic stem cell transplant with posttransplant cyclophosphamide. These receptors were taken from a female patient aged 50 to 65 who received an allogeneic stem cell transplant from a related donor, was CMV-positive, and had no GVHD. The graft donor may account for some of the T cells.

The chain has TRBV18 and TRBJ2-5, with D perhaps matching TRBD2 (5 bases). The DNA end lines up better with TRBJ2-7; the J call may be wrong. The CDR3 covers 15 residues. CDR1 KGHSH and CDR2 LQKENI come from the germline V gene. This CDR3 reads CASSPEGAGQNEQYF. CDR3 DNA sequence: TGTGCCAGCTCACCAGAGGGTGCAGGCCAAAACGAGCAGTACTTC.

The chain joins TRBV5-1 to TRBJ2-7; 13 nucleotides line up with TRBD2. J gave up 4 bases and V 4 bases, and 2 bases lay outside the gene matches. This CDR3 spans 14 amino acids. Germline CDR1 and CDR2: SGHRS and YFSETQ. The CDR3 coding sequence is TGCGCCAGCAGCCTGACTAGCGGGAGGTACGAGCAGTACTTC. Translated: CASSLTSGRYEQYF.

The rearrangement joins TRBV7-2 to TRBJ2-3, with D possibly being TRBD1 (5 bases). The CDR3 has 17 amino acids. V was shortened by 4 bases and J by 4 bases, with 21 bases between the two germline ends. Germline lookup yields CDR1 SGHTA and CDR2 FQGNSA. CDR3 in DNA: TGTGCCAGCAGCTCATACAAGGGGCCCCAAACGGCAGATACGCAGTATTTT. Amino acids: CASSSYKGPQTADTQYF.

This chain's CDR3 is CSVQTPQGADYEQYF. In nucleotides, the CDR3 is TGCAGCGTCCAGACGCCGCAGGGGGCTGACTACGAGCAGTACTTC. The chain links TRBV29-1 to TRBJ2-7, with 8 bases fitting TRBD1. CDR1 SQVTM and CDR2 ANQGSEA come from the germline V gene. Losses at the gene ends were 6 bases for V and 3 bases for J; bases not matched to a gene: 13. The CDR3 extends over 15 amino acids.

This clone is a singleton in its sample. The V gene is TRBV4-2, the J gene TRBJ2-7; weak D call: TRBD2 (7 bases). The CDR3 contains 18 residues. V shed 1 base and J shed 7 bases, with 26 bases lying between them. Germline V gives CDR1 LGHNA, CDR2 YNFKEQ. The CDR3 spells CASSQVSGAGGSPGEQYF. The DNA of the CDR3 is TGTGCCAGCAGCCAAGTTTCGGGGGCGGGCGGGAGTCCGGGAGAGCAGTACTTC.

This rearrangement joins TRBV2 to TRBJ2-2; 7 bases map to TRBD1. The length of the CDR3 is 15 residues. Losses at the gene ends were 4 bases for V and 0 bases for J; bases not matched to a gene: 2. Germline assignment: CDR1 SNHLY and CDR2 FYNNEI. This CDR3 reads CASSADRANTGELFF. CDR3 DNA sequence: TGTGCCAGCAGTGCCGACAGGGCGAACACCGGGGAGCTGTTTTTT. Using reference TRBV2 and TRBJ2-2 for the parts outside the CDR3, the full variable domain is EPEVTQTPSHQVTQMGQEVILRCVPISNHLYFYWYRQILGQKVEFLVSFYNNEISEKSEIFDDQFSVERPDGSNFTLKIRSTKLEDSAMYFCASSADRANTGELFFGEGSRLTVL.

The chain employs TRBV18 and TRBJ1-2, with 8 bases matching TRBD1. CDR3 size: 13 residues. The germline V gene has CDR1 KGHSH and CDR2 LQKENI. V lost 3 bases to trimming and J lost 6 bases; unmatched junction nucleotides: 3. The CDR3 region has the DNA TGTGCCAGCTCACCTGGACAGGGAAATGGCTACACCTTC. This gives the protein CASSPGQGNGYTF.

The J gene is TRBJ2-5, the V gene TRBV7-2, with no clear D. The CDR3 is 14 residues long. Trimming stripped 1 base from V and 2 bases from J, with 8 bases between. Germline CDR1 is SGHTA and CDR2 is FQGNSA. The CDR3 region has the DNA TGTGCCAGCAGCTTAGACGCGAATCAAGAGACCCAGTACTTC. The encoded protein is CASSLDANQETQYF.

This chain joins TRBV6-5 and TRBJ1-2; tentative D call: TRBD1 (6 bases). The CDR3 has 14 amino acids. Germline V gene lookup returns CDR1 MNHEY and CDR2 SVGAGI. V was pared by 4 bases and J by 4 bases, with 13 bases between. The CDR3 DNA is TGTGCCAGCAGTTGGAGGGGGGGCGGCTATGGCTACACCTTC. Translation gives CASSWRGGGYGYTF.

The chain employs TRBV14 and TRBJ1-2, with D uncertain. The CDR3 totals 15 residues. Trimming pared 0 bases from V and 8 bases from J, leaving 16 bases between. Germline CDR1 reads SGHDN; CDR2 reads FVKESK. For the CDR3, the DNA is TGTGCCAGCAGCCAAGAGGTGAAAACACCCTGGGGCTACACCTTC. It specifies CASSQEVKTPWGYTF.

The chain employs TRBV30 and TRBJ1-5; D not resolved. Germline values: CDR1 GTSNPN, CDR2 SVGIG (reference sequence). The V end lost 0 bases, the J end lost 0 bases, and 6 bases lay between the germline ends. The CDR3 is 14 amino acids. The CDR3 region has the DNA TGTGCCTGGAGTGTCGGGGATAGCAATCAGCCCCAGCATTTT. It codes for CAWSVGDSNQPQHF.

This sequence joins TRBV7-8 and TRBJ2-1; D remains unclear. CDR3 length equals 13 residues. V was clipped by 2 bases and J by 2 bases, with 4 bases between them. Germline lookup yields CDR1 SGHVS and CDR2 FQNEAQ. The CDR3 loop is CASSLNTYNEQFF. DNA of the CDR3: TGTGCCAGCAGCTTAAACACCTACAATGAGCAGTTCTTC.

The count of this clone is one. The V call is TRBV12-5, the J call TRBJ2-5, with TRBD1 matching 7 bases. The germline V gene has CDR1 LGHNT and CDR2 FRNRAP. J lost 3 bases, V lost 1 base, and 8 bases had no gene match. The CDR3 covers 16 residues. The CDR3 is CASGLGTGAPEETQYF. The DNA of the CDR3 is TGTGCTAGTGGTTTGGGGACAGGCGCCCCAGAAGAGACCCAGTACTTC.

CDR3 protein: CASTTGLGEQYF. The CDR3 nucleotides are TGTGCCAGCACTACAGGGTTGGGCGAGCAGTACTTC. The chain carries TRBV2 and TRBJ2-7, with a tentative D call TRBD1 (6 bases). The V end lost 7 bases, the J end lost 6 bases, and 13 bases lay between the germline ends. Per the germline V gene, CDR1 is SNHLY and CDR2 is FYNNEI. The CDR3 runs 12 residues.

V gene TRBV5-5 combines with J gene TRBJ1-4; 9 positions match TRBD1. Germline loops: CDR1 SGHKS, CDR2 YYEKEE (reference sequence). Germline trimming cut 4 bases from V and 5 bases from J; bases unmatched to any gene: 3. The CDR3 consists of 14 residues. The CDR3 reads CASSLGTGNEKLFF. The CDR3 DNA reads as TGTGCCAGCAGCCTCGGGACAGGGAATGAAAAACTGTTTTTT.

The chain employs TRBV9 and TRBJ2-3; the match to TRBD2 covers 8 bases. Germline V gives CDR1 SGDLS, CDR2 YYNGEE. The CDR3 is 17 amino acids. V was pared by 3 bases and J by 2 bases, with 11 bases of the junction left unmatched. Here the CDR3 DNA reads TGTGCCAGCAGCGCCCGGGAGGGGGGAGTTCCCACAGATACGCAGTATTTT. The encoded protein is CASSAREGGVPTDTQYF.

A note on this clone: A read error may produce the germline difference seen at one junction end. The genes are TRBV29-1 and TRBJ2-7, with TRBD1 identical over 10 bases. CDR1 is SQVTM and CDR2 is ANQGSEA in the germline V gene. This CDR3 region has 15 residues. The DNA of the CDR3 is TGCAGCGTTTATTCGGGGGGGACAGGGGCCTACGAGCATTACTTC. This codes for CSVYSGGTGAYEHYF.

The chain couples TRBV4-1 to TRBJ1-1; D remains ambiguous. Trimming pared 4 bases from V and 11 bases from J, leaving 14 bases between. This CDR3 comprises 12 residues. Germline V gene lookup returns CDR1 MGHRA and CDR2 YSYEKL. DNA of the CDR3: TGCGCCAGCAGCCCGCTCCTGGGGAGGGCTTTCTTT. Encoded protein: CASSPLLGRAFF.

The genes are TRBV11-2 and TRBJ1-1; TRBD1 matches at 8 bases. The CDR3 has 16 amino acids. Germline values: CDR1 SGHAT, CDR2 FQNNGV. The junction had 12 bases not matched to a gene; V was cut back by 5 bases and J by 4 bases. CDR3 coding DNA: TGTGCCAGCAGCCTACGGACGGGACAGGATGCCACTGAAGCTTTCTTT. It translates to CASSLRTGQDATEAFF.

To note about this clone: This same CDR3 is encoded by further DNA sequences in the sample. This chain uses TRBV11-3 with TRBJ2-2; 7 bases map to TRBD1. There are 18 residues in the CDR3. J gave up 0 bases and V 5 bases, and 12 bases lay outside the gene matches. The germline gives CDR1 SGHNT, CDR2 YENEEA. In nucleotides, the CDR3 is TGTGCCAGCAGCCCCAACCCCGCGACAGGGTCGAACACCGGGGAGCTGTTTTTT. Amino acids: CASSPNPATGSNTGELFF. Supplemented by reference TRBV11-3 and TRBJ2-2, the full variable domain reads EAGVVQSPRYKIIEKKQPVAFWCNPISGHNTLYWYLQNLGQGPELLIRYENEEAVDDSQLPKDRFSAERLKGVDSTLKIQPAELGDSAVYLCASSPNPATGSNTGELFFGEGSRLTVL.

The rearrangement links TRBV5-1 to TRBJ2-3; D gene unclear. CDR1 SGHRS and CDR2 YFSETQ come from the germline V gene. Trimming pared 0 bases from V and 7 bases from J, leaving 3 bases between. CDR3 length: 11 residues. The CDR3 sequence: CASSLVNTQYF. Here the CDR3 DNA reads TGCGCCAGCAGCTTGGTAAATACGCAGTATTTT.

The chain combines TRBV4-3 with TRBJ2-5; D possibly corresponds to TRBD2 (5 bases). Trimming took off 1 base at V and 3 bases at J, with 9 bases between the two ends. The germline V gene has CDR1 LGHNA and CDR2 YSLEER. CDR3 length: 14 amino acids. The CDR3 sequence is CASSQVGREETQYF. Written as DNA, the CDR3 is TGCGCCAGCAGCCAAGTCGGGCGGGAAGAGACCCAGTACTTC.

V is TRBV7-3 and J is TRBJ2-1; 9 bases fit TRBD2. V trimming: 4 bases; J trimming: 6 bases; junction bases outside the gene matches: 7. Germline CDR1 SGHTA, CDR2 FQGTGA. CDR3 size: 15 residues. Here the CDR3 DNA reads TGTGCCAGCAGCTCCGGACTAGCGTTCGTCAATGAGCAGTTCTTC. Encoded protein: CASSSGLAFVNEQFF.

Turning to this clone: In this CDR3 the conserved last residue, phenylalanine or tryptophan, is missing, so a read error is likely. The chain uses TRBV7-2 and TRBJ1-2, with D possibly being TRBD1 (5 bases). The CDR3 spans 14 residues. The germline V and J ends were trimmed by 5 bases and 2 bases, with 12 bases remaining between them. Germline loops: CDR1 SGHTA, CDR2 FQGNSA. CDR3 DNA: TGTGCCAGCAGCAATACAGGAGTAAACTATGGCTACACCCTC. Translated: CASSNTGVNYGYTL.

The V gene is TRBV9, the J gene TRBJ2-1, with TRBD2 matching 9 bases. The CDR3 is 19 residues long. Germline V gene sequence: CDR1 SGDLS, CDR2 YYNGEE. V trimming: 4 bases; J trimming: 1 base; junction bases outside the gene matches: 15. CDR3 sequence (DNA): TGTGCCAGCAGCCCATATACTGTACCAGCGGGAGGATCCTACAATGAGCAGTTCTTC. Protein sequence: CASSPYTVPAGGSYNEQFF.

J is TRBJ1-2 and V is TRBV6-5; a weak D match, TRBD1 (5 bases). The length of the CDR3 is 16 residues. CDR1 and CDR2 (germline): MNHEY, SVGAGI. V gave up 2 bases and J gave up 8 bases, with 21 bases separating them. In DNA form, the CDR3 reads TGTGCCAGCAGTTACGGGGGGGGGATTTGGGCTCTGGGCTACACCTTC. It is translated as CASSYGGGIWALGYTF.